The clone carrying this T cell receptor (beta chain) counts as large. What it recognizes is unknown. Using approximately 14 ng of total RNA, TCR libraries were made with the QIAseq Immune Repertoire TCR panel. In TCRdb, the reads were re-called with MiXCR into one record per CDR3 protein. The table lists about 490 distinct CDR3 sequences, approximately 9.4% of them singletons, with approximately 30% in the top ten. J gave up 6 bases and V 1 base, and 2 bases lay outside the gene matches. The CDR3 extends over 15 amino acids. CDR1 is LGHNA and CDR2 is YNFKEQ in the germline V gene. This sample is drawn from a study of circulating CD8 cells and anti-PD-1 response in melanoma. Study conclusions and caveats: TIGIT repertoires were least diverse, DNEG repertoires most diverse.

Sorting of live CD3+CD8+TCRalphabeta+ cells by PD-1 and/or TIGIT gave four subsets. Sequencing was performed on CD8+ T cells from PBMCs, taken at baseline or after one month of anti-PD-1 therapy (not recorded which). The V call is TRBV4-2, the J call TRBJ2-1; 11 bases fit TRBD1. The sequence was obtained from a human donor with melanoma. The CDR3 DNA is TGTGCCAGCAGCCAAGCCGGGACAGGGGGCAATGAGCAGTTCTTC. As protein: CASSQAGTGGNEQFF.